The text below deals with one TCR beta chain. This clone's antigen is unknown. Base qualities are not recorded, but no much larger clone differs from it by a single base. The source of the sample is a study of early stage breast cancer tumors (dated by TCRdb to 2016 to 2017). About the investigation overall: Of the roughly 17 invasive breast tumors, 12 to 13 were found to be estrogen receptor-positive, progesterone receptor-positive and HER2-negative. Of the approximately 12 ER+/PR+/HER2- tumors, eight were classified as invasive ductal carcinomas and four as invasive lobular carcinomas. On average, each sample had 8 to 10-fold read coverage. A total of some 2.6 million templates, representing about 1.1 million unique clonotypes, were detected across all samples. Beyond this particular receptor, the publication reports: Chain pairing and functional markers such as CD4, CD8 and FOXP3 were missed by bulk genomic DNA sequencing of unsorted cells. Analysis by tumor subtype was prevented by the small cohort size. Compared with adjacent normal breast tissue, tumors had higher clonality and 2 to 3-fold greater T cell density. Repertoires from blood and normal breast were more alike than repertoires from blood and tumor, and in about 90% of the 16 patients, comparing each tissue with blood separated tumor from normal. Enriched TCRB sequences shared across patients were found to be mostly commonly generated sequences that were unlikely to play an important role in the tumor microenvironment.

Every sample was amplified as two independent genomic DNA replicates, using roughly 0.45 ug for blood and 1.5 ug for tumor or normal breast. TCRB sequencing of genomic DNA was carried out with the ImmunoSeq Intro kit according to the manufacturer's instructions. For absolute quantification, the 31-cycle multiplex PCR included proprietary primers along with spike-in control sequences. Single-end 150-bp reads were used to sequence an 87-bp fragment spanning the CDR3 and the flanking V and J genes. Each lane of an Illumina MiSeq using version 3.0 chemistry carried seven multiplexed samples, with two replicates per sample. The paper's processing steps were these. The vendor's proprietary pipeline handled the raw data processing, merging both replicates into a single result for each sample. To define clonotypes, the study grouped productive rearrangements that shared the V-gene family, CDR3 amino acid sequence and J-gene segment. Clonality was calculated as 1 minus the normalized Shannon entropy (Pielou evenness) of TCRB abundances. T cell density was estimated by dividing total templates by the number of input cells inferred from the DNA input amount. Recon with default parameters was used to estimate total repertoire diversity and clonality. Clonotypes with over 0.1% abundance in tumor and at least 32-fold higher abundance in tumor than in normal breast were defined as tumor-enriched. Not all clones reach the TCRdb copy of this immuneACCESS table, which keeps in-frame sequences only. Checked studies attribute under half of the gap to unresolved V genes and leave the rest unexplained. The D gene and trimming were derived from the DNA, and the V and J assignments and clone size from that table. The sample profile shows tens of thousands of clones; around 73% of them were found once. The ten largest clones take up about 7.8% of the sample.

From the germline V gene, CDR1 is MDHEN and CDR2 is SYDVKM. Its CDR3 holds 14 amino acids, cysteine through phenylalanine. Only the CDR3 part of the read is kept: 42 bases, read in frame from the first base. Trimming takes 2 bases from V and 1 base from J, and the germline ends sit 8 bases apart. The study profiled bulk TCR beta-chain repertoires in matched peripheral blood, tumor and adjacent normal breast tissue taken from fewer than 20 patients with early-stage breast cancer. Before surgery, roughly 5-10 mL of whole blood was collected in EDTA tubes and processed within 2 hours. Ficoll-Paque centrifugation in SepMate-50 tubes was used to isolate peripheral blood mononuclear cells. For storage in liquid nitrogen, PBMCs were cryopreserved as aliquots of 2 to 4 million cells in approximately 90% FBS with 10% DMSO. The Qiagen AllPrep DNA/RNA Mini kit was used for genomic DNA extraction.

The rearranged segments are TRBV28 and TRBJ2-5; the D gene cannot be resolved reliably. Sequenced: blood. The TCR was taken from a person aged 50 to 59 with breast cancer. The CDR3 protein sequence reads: CASSLGQLQETQYF. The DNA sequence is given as TGTGCCAGCAGTTTAGGGCAGCTCCAAGAGACCCAGTACTTC.